This TCR beta chain was retrieved from a study of cytomegalovirus exposure and HLA in healthy donors. Overall study findings and caveats: When analyzed later, a missense DCLRE1C variant was found to be linked to TCR beta V- and J-gene trimming.

As regards this clone: Its cognate antigen is unknown.

In the PCR, 60 Vbeta and 13 Jbeta primers were used. Clones were sequenced by immunoSEQ multiplex PCR, and TCRdb holds only the in-frame ones, with some missing. The top ten hold roughly 8% of the sample, which has around 99,000 clones, 73% seen once. V gave up 6 bases and J gave up 3 bases, with 10 bases separating them. This CDR3 is built from 13 residues. Germline CDR1 reads MNHEY; CDR2 reads SVGAGI. This receptor was identified in a man under 40 in good health and CMV-seronegative. This chain joins TRBV6-5 and TRBJ2-3; D possibly corresponds to TRBD1 (6 bases). Sample: PBMCs. CDR3 in amino acids: CASRPGQTDTQYF. Written as DNA, the CDR3 is TGTGCCAGCAGACCCGGACAGACAGATACGCAGTATTTT.